The T cell receptor (beta chain) under discussion was sequenced for a study of cytomegalovirus exposure and HLA in healthy donors. V lost 3 bases, J lost 5 bases, and 6 bases stayed unmatched. In germline, CDR1 is SGDLS, CDR2 YYNGEE. CDR3 length equals 14 residues. Researchers ran the PCR with 60 Vbeta and 13 Jbeta primers. Produced via immunoSEQ multiplex PCR; TCRdb's table is partial and in-frame only. The table has tens of thousands of clones, approximately 80% seen once. The chain joins TRBV9 to TRBJ2-7; 9 nucleotides match TRBD1. Sequencing input: PBMCs. This receptor was obtained from a man aged 25-45 years in good health and CMV-seropositive. DNA of the CDR3: TGTGCCAGCAGCGACGGGACAGGGAGAGACGAGCAGTACTTC. This gives the protein CASSDGTGRDEQYF.